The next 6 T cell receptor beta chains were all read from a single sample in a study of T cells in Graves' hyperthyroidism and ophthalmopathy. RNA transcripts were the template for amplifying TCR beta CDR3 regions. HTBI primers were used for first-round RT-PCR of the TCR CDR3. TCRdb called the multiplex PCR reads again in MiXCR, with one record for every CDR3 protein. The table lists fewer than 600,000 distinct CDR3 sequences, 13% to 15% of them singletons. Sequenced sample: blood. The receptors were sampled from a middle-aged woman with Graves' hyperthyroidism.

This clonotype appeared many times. The CDR3 is CASSRGFPYEQYF. CDR3 bases: TGTGCCAGCAGTCGGGGCTTTCCCTACGAGCAGTACTTC. The rearrangement joins TRBV28 to TRBJ2-7; perhaps D is TRBD1 or TRBD2 (5 bases each). The CDR3 is made up of 13 amino acids. Germline CDR1 MDHEN, CDR2 SYDVKM. With 5 bases removed from V and 2 bases from J, the gap between germline ends came to 10 bases. Variable domain in full (rest from reference TRBV28 and TRBJ2-7): DVKVTQSSRYLVKRTGEKVFLECVQDMDHENMFWYRQDPGLGLRLIYFSYDVKMKEKGDIPEGYSVSREKKERFSLILESASTNQTSMYLCASSRGFPYEQYFGPGTRLTVT.

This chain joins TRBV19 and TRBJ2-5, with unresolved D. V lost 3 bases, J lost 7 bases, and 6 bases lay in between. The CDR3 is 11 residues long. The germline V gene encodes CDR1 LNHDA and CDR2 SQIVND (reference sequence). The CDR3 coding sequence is TGTGCCAGTAGTATTAAGGGGACCCAGTACTTC. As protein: CASSIKGTQYF.

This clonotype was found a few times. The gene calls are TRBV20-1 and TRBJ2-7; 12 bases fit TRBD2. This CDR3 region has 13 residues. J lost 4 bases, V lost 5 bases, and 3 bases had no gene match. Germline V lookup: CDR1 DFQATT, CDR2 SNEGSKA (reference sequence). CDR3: CSARTSGKYEQYF. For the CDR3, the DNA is TGCAGTGCTCGGACTAGCGGGAAGTACGAGCAGTACTTC.

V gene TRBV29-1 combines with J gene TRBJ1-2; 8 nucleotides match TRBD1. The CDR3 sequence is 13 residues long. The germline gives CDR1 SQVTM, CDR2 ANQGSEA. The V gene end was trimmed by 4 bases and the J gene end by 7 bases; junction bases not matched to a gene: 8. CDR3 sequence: CSVVPQGALGYTF. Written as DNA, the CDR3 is TGCAGCGTTGTTCCGCAGGGGGCTCTTGGCTACACCTTC.

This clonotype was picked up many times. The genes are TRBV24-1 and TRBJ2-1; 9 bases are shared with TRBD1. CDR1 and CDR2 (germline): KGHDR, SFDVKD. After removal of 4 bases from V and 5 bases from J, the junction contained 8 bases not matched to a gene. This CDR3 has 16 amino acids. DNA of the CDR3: TGTGCCACCAGTGAAGTGGGACAGGGAAGAAACAATGAGCAGTTCTTC. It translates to CATSEVGQGRNNEQFF.

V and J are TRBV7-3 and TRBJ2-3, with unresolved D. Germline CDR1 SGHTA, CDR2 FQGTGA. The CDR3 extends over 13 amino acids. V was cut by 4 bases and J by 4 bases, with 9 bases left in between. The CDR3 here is CASSSSYSDTQYF. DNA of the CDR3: TGTGCCAGCAGCTCTTCTTATTCAGATACGCAGTATTTT.